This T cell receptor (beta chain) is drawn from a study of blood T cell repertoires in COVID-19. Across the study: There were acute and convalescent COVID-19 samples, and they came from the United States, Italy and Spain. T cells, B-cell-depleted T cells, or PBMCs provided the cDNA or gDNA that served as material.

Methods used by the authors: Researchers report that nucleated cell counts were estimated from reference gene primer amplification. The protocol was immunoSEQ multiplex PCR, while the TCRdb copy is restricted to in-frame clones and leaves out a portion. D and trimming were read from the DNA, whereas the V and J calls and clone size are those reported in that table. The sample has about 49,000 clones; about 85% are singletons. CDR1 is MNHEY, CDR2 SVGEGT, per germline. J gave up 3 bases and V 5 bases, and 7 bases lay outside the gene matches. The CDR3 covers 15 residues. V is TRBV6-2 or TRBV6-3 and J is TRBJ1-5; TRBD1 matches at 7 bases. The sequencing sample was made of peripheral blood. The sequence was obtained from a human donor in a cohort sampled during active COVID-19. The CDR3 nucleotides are TGTGCCAGCAGTACGACAGGGTTGCCCAATCAGCCCCAGCATTTT. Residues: CASSTTGLPNQPQHF.